A selection of T cell receptor beta chains follows, all from one sample in a study of blood T cells in healthy people across ages. Using its own MiXCR run on the 5' RACE reads, TCRdb lists one record per CDR3 protein. The data show about 1.1 million distinct CDR3 sequences, with 30% to 40% seen just once and roughly 14% held by the top ten. The sample was blood. These TCRs come from a man aged 18 to 29 in good health. The CDR3 runs from the conserved cysteine through the conserved F or W. Fields, in order: V gene, clone size, D gene, J gene, CDR3 DNA, CDR3 protein. The D gene is left open where the match is weak. Not all rows give a size; the values are once, few, many and, for expanded clones, a class.

v_call: TRBV7-2
clone_size: few
d_call: .
j_call: TRBJ1-5
cdr3_nt: TGTGCCAGCAGCTTAGCAGGCGGTCAATATAGCAATCAGCCCCAGCATTTT
cdr3_aa: CASSLAGGQYSNQPQHF

v_call: TRBV19
clone_size: many
d_call: .
j_call: TRBJ2-7
cdr3_nt: TGTGCCAGTAGTAGGACGCCGATCGACGAGCAGTACTTC
cdr3_aa: CASSRTPIDEQYF

v_call: TRBV12-3/TRBV12-4
clone_size: few
d_call: .
j_call: TRBJ1-2
cdr3_nt: TGTGCCAGCAGCCGGCGGCGTAACTATGGCTACACCTTC
cdr3_aa: CASSRRRNYGYTF

v_call: TRBV2
clone_size: .
d_call: .
j_call: TRBJ1-1
cdr3_nt: TGTGCCAGCAGAATTACAGGTTACGAAGCTTTCTTT
cdr3_aa: CASRITGYEAFF

v_call: TRBV7-2
clone_size: .
d_call: TRBD2
j_call: TRBJ2-4
cdr3_nt: TGTGCCGGCAGCCCCCGCGGGGGATATTACAATGAGCAGTACTTC
cdr3_aa: CAGSPRGGYYNEQYF

v_call: TRBV6-5
clone_size: .
d_call: TRBD1
j_call: TRBJ1-2
cdr3_nt: TGTGCCAGCAGCCGCGGGACAGATAATGGCTACACCTTC
cdr3_aa: CASSRGTDNGYTF

v_call: TRBV6-1
clone_size: .
d_call: .
j_call: TRBJ1-1
cdr3_nt: TGTGCCAGCAGCCCGCCCCTGGGCGGTCGCACCATGAACACTGAAGCTTTCTTT
cdr3_aa: CASSPPLGGRTMNTEAFF

v_call: TRBV7-2
clone_size: .
d_call: .
j_call: TRBJ2-1
cdr3_nt: TGTGCCAGCAGCGTAAACCAGTTTGATGAGCAGTTCTTC
cdr3_aa: CASSVNQFDEQFF

v_call: TRBV7-2
clone_size: .
d_call: .
j_call: TRBJ2-5
cdr3_nt: TGTGCCAGCAGCGGTCAAACCAGGGGCCAAGAGACCCAGTACTTC
cdr3_aa: CASSGQTRGQETQYF

v_call: TRBV29-1
clone_size: .
d_call: .
j_call: TRBJ1-2
cdr3_nt: TGCAGCGTTGTGTATAGGGGTGGCTACACCTTC
cdr3_aa: CSVVYRGGYTF

v_call: TRBV15
clone_size: .
d_call: .
j_call: TRBJ1-1
cdr3_nt: TGTGCCACCAGCAGGAGGGGGTTATCTGAAGCTTTCTTT
cdr3_aa: CATSRRGLSEAFF

v_call: TRBV29-1
clone_size: .
d_call: .
j_call: TRBJ2-3
cdr3_nt: TGCAGCGTTGAAGGAGGCGGGGGACAGACGACAGATACGCAGTATTTT
cdr3_aa: CSVEGGGGQTTDTQYF

v_call: TRBV20-1
clone_size: .
d_call: .
j_call: TRBJ1-1
cdr3_nt: TGCAGTGCTCAAGAGACAGGGAACACTGAAGCTTTCTTT
cdr3_aa: CSAQETGNTEAFF

v_call: TRBV4-1
clone_size: .
d_call: .
j_call: TRBJ2-2
cdr3_nt: TGCGCCAGCAGCCAAGAAGACGTGAAGACCTACACCGGGGAGCTGTTTTTT
cdr3_aa: CASSQEDVKTYTGELFF

v_call: TRBV29-1
clone_size: .
d_call: TRBD1
j_call: TRBJ1-2
cdr3_nt: TGCAGCGGGTTGGGTACAGGGGAATATGGCTACACCTTC
cdr3_aa: CSGLGTGEYGYTF

v_call: TRBV4-2
clone_size: .
d_call: .
j_call: TRBJ2-2
cdr3_nt: TGTGCCAGCAGCCAGCAGCCCGGGGAGCTGTTTTTT
cdr3_aa: CASSQQPGELFF

v_call: TRBV3-1
clone_size: .
d_call: TRBD2
j_call: TRBJ2-3
cdr3_nt: TGTGCCAGCAGCCAAGCGCTACGGGACTACCCCTGGGGCACAGATACGCAGTATTTT
cdr3_aa: CASSQALRDYPWGTDTQYF

v_call: TRBV6-2/TRBV6-3
clone_size: .
d_call: .
j_call: TRBJ2-1
cdr3_nt: TGTGCCAGCAGTCCAAACAGGATTTCTGAGCAGTTCTTC
cdr3_aa: CASSPNRISEQFF

v_call: TRBV4-3
clone_size: .
d_call: .
j_call: TRBJ1-5
cdr3_nt: TGCGCCAGCAGCCCTAGCACAGGGATGGGTAATCAGCCCCAGCATTTT
cdr3_aa: CASSPSTGMGNQPQHF

v_call: TRBV15
clone_size: few
d_call: TRBD2
j_call: TRBJ2-1
cdr3_nt: TGTGCCACCAGCAGACGAGCGGGGGGTAATGAGCAGTTCTTC
cdr3_aa: CATSRRAGGNEQFF

v_call: TRBV18
clone_size: .
d_call: TRBD2
j_call: TRBJ2-3
cdr3_nt: TGTGCCAGCTCACCAAATAGCGGGGGAAGCACAGATACGCAGTATTTT
cdr3_aa: CASSPNSGGSTDTQYF

v_call: TRBV25-1
clone_size: .
d_call: .
j_call: TRBJ1-2
cdr3_nt: TGTGCCACCTTTTCCGATGGCTACACCTTC
cdr3_aa: CATFSDGYTF

v_call: TRBV18
clone_size: .
d_call: TRBD1
j_call: TRBJ2-1
cdr3_nt: TGTGCCAGCTCGAGGCCACAGGGGAAAAACAATGAGCAGTTCTTC
cdr3_aa: CASSRPQGKNNEQFF

v_call: TRBV10-3
clone_size: few
d_call: TRBD2
j_call: TRBJ2-5
cdr3_nt: TGTGCCATCAGTGAGTCCGAAGCGGGGCGAGAGACCCAGTACTTC
cdr3_aa: CAISESEAGRETQYF

v_call: TRBV20-1
clone_size: .
d_call: .
j_call: TRBJ2-1
cdr3_nt: TGCAGTGCTCTCGATACAAATGGACGTTCTGAGCAGTTCTTC
cdr3_aa: CSALDTNGRSEQFF

v_call: TRBV24-1
clone_size: few
d_call: .
j_call: TRBJ2-3
cdr3_nt: TGTGCCACCAGGGGGTTAAAGGGGTCAACGCAGTATTTT
cdr3_aa: CATRGLKGSTQYF

v_call: TRBV20-1
clone_size: .
d_call: .
j_call: TRBJ2-3
cdr3_nt: TGCAGTGCTAGGGTCGGGAAGGGATCCACAGATACGCAGTATTTT
cdr3_aa: CSARVGKGSTDTQYF

v_call: TRBV20-1
clone_size: .
d_call: .
j_call: TRBJ2-3
cdr3_nt: TGCAGGGCTAGTGATCGCACAGAGACGCAGTATTTT
cdr3_aa: CRASDRTETQYF

v_call: TRBV4-1
clone_size: many
d_call: .
j_call: TRBJ2-1
cdr3_nt: TGCGCCAGCAGCCAAGCCGGGACCTCCTACAATGAGCAGTTCTTC
cdr3_aa: CASSQAGTSYNEQFF

v_call: TRBV29-1
clone_size: .
d_call: TRBD2
j_call: TRBJ2-3
cdr3_nt: TGCAGCCCCGGGGAGGGGGATACGCAGTATTTT
cdr3_aa: CSPGEGDTQYF

v_call: TRBV29-1
clone_size: few
d_call: TRBD1
j_call: TRBJ2-3
cdr3_nt: TGCAGCGTTTATGAGGACAGGGGGACGGCGGATACGCAGTATTTT
cdr3_aa: CSVYEDRGTADTQYF

v_call: TRBV5-1
clone_size: .
d_call: TRBD1
j_call: TRBJ2-7
cdr3_nt: TGCGCCAGCACACTGACCGGGACAGGGCCCTACGAGCAGTACTTC
cdr3_aa: CASTLTGTGPYEQYF

v_call: TRBV5-1
clone_size: .
d_call: .
j_call: TRBJ1-2
cdr3_nt: TGCGCCGGCAGCTTGAGGGTTGGCAGTATCGATGGCTACACCTTC
cdr3_aa: CAGSLRVGSIDGYTF

v_call: TRBV27
clone_size: once
d_call: .
j_call: TRBJ1-1
cdr3_nt: TGTGCCAGCAGTTTCCTTAGAGGTGAAGCTTTCTTT
cdr3_aa: CASSFLRGEAFF

v_call: TRBV7-6
clone_size: .
d_call: .
j_call: TRBJ2-7
cdr3_nt: TGTGCCAGCAGCTCCTTAAATAACAATGAGCAGTACTTC
cdr3_aa: CASSSLNNNEQYF

v_call: TRBV27
clone_size: few
d_call: .
j_call: TRBJ1-2
cdr3_nt: TGTGCCAGCAGTTTATCAGCAGGGGCCCTCCTCTATGGCTACACCTTC
cdr3_aa: CASSLSAGALLYGYTF